The T cell receptor (beta chain) described here comes from a study of T cell changes during pregnancy in multiple sclerosis. The method was immunoSEQ multiplex PCR; TCRdb's version includes in-frame clones alone and lacks a portion of them. The table lists tens of thousands of clones, 88% of them singletons. Germline V gene lookup returns CDR1 LNHDA and CDR2 SQIVND (reference sequence). The ends were cut back, 5 bases at V and 2 bases at J, with 18 bases in the middle. The CDR3 consists of 16 residues. V usage is TRBV19 and J usage is TRBJ1-1; TRBD1 might be the D (5 bases). The sequence came from a female donor in good health, enrolled as a control in a pregnancy study. Material: CD8+ T cells from peripheral blood mononuclear cells, obtained after pregnancy. The CDR3: CASSPLPGRDNTEAFF. DNA for the CDR3: TGTGCCAGTAGTCCCCTCCCGGGCAGGGATAACACTGAAGCTTTCTTT.